The 23 T cell receptor beta chains presented below share a single source sample, sequenced in a study of beta chain features in type 1 diabetes listed by TCRdb under 2018. The library was prepared using the immunoSEQ multiplex PCR assay. The High Capacity cDNA Reverse Transcription Kit was used to reverse transcribe all of the isolated RNA, meaning that expressed TCRB transcripts were what got sequenced. This is the immuneACCESS table as TCRdb keeps it, with only in-frame sequences that have V and J called. A part of the clones is gone; compared with another copy, unresolved V genes explain less than half, and the rest is unexplained. Counted in this sample were approximately 160,000 clones; just over 9% of them appeared once. Jointly, the top ten make up less than 3% of the sample. The sample taken for sequencing was central memory CD4+ T cells from blood. Receptors originate from a woman in her late teens or twenties in good health.

This chain uses TRBV29-1 with TRBJ2-7, with D perhaps TRBD1 (6 bases). Germline V gene data show CDR1 as SQVTM and CDR2 as ANQGSEA. CDR3 length: 13 amino acids. The V and J ends lost 4 bases and 2 bases respectively, with 12 bases between them. The CDR3 loop reads CSVVGGGTYEQYF. CDR3 in DNA: TGCAGCGTTGTCGGTGGGGGCACCTACGAGCAGTACTTC.

The chain recombines TRBV30 with TRBJ2-3; TRBD1 matches at 11 bases. Germline assignment: CDR1 GTSNPN and CDR2 SVGIG (reference sequence). The CDR3 is 14 amino acids. With 5 bases clipped from V and 1 base from J, the junction kept 2 bases outside the gene matches. The CDR3 bases are TGTGCCTGGGGGGGACAGGGGGGCACAGATACGCAGTATTTT. This gives the protein CAWGGQGGTDTQYF.

In its sample, this clone was seen once. V is TRBV19 and J is TRBJ1-2, with D possibly being TRBD1 (5 bases). Germline values: CDR1 LNHDA, CDR2 SQIVND (reference sequence). The CDR3 loop spans 14 amino acids. Trimming took 6 bases from V and 6 from J, leaving 17 bases between them. CDR3 loop: CASSPGRAKDGYTF. DNA for the CDR3: TGTGCCAGTAGCCCCGGCAGGGCCAAGGATGGCTACACCTTC.

This clone was seen more than once but under ten times. V is TRBV6-5 and J is TRBJ2-7, with D uncertain. Trimming cost V 0 bases and J 4 bases, with 13 bases left between them. Per germline, CDR1 MNHEY and CDR2 SVGAGI. The CDR3 extends over 15 amino acids. This CDR3 reads CASSYSGVEAYEQYF. CDR3 nucleotides: TGTGCCAGCAGTTACTCGGGTGTGGAAGCGTACGAGCAGTACTTC.

V usage is TRBV6-5 and J usage is TRBJ2-3; 11 bases match TRBD1. CDR3 length: 16 amino acids. The germline V gene encodes CDR1 MNHEY and CDR2 SVGAGI. V was pared by 2 bases and J by 4 bases, with 5 bases of the junction left unmatched. The CDR3 sequence is CASSYTGQGGSDTQYF. Written as DNA, the CDR3 is TGTGCCAGCAGTTACACGGGACAGGGGGGTTCAGATACGCAGTATTTT.

This clone appeared a few times. The chain recombines TRBV7-2 with TRBJ2-3, with TRBD2 identical over 11 bases. J was trimmed by 2 bases and V by 5 bases; bases with no gene match: 3. Germline CDR1 reads SGHTA; CDR2 reads FQGNSA. The CDR3 has 15 residues. The CDR3 DNA reads TGTGCCAGCAGCCGGGGACTAGCGGTCACAGATACGCAGTATTTT. It translates to CASSRGLAVTDTQYF.

This clone was counted only a few times. The chain carries TRBV4-3 and TRBJ1-1, with no clear D. The CDR3 loop spans 12 amino acids. V was clipped by 0 bases and J by 8 bases, with 7 bases between them. Germline CDR1 LGHNA, CDR2 YSLEER. This CDR3 is CASSQDRGEAFF. CDR3 coding DNA: TGCGCCAGCAGCCAAGATCGAGGAGAAGCTTTCTTT.

This chain connects TRBV29-1 to TRBJ1-2; 8 nucleotides align to TRBD1. Germline-derived CDR1 and CDR2 are SQVTM and ANQGSEA. The V segment lost 2 bases and the J segment 0 bases; nucleotides outside the gene matches: 11. The CDR3 totals 17 residues. CDR3 amino acids: CSVEYLQGAGANYGYTF. DNA for the CDR3: TGCAGCGTTGAATACTTGCAGGGGGCCGGAGCTAACTATGGCTACACCTTC.

The gene calls are TRBV5-1 and TRBJ2-5, with 8 bases matching TRBD1. V was pared by 1 base and J by 5 bases, with 4 bases of the junction left unmatched. The germline V gene encodes CDR1 SGHRS and CDR2 YFSETQ. The CDR3 runs 14 residues. As DNA, the CDR3 is TGCGCCAGCAGCTTGTCAGGGGGCCGGGAGACCCAGTACTTC. Its protein is CASSLSGGRETQYF.

This clone has a handful of counts. The chain recombines TRBV30 with TRBJ1-5; the D is unclear. From germline, CDR1 is GTSNPN and CDR2 SVGIG (reference sequence). The CDR3 has 13 amino acids. Trimming removed 0 bases from V and 5 bases from J, with 8 bases in between. CDR3 nucleotides: TGTGCCTGGAGTGTACACAGTGATCAGCCCCAGCATTTT. It translates to CAWSVHSDQPQHF.

This clone was recorded a few times. Other nucleotide sequences from this sample produce the same CDR3. The V and J genes are TRBV5-1 and TRBJ1-2; D unclear. This CDR3 has 14 residues. V lost 2 bases and J 0 bases, leaving 8 bases between the germline ends. CDR1 SGHRS and CDR2 YFSETQ come from the germline V gene. The CDR3 here is CASSFGGTNYGYTF. The CDR3, as DNA: TGCGCCAGCAGCTTCGGAGGAACTAACTATGGCTACACCTTC.

There are a few counts of this clone. This chain uses TRBV15 with TRBJ2-5; no reliable D call. The germline CDR1 and CDR2 sequences are LNHNV and YYDKDF (reference sequence). The CDR3 spans 14 residues. V lost 7 bases and J 5 bases, leaving 17 bases between the germline ends. The CDR3 here is CATKQAPGLETQYF. CDR3 coding DNA: TGTGCCACCAAGCAGGCACCCGGTTTGGAGACCCAGTACTTC. The full variable domain, its missing parts supplied by reference TRBV15 and TRBJ2-5, is DAMVIQNPRYQVTQFGKPVTLSCSQTLNHNVMYWYQQKSSQAPKLLFHYYDKDFNNEADTPDNFQSRRPNTSFCFLDIRSPGLGDTAMYLCATKQAPGLETQYFGPGTRLLVL.

The gene calls are TRBV18 and TRBJ1-1; a possible D gene is TRBD1 (6 bases). The CDR3 has 14 residues. V was cut by 1 base and J by 8 bases, with 14 bases left in between. The germline gives CDR1 KGHSH, CDR2 LQKENI. The CDR3 spells CASSPREQGPEAFF. The DNA for the CDR3 is TGTGCCAGCTCACCACGAGAACAGGGTCCCGAAGCTTTCTTT.

J is TRBJ1-5 and V is TRBV27; 11 bases are shared with TRBD1. The ends lost 10 bases at V and 4 bases at J; junction bases unmatched: 6. Per the germline V gene, CDR1 is MNHEY and CDR2 is SMNVEV (reference sequence). The CDR3 runs to 14 residues. The CDR3 DNA is TGTGCCACCTCAGGACAGGGGGCAAATCAGCCCCAGCATTTT. Its protein product is CATSGQGANQPQHF.

The rearrangement joins TRBV2 to TRBJ1-1, with 7 bases matching TRBD1. Trimming took 6 bases from V and 1 from J; bases not matched to a gene: 2. Germline V CDR1 and CDR2: SNHLY, FYNNEI. The CDR3 length is 13 residues. The CDR3 reads CASRGDRNTEAFF. The CDR3 DNA reads as TGTGCCAGCAGGGGGGACAGGAACACTGAAGCTTTCTTT.

J is TRBJ1-2 and V is TRBV4-1; TRBD1 matches 9 bases. CDR1 and CDR2 from the germline V gene are MGHRA and YSYEKL. The CDR3 is 15 residues long. Trimming removed 0 bases from V and 5 bases from J; junction bases left unmatched: 4. The CDR3 DNA sequence: TGCGCCAGCAGCCAAGAAGCGGGACAGGGATATGGCTACACCTTC. Amino acid sequence: CASSQEAGQGYGYTF.

The V call is TRBV6-5, the J call TRBJ1-1, with 7 positions matching TRBD1. Germline CDR1 and CDR2: MNHEY and SVGAGI. The CDR3 runs to 14 residues. The J segment lost 4 bases and the V segment lost 8 bases, leaving 10 bases of the junction unmatched. CDR3 nucleotide sequence: TGTGCCAGCTCCACAGACAGGGTCGGCACTGAAGCTTTCTTT. This gives the protein CASSTDRVGTEAFF.

The gene calls are TRBV7-2 and TRBJ2-5; 8 bases match TRBD2. V dropped 3 bases and J dropped 5; count of bases not matched to a gene: 11. In germline, CDR1 is SGHTA, CDR2 FQGNSA. CDR3 length: 16 amino acids. CDR3 region: CASSLGTAGGPETQYF. CDR3 in DNA: TGTGCCAGCAGCTTGGGAACGGCGGGGGGCCCGGAGACCCAGTACTTC.

Only a few counts were recorded for this clone. This chain uses TRBV2 with TRBJ1-6; 9 nucleotides match TRBD1. Per germline, CDR1 SNHLY and CDR2 FYNNEI. Germline trimming cut 11 bases from V and 8 bases from J; bases unmatched to any gene: 7. This CDR3 region has 13 residues. DNA of the CDR3: TGTGCCGGGAAGACAGGGGGTTATTCACCCCTCCACTTT. Residues: CAGKTGGYSPLHF.

This clone showed up just a few times. V gene TRBV4-1 combines with J gene TRBJ2-3; maybe TRBD2 (6 bases). Trimming took off 3 bases at V and 1 base at J, with 11 bases between the two ends. The CDR3 contains 15 residues. CDR1 is MGHRA, CDR2 YSYEKL, per germline. As DNA, the CDR3 is TGCGCCAGCAGCCAGTCGGGGACTGGCACAGATACGCAGTATTTT. Its translation: CASSQSGTGTDTQYF.

V is TRBV4-2 and J is TRBJ2-1; 13 nucleotides align to TRBD2. Trimming at V came to 1 base and at J to 7 bases, leaving 1 base not matched to a gene. The CDR3 covers 15 residues. CDR1 and CDR2 (germline): LGHNA, YNFKEQ. The chain's CDR3 is CASSQGLAGGNEQFF. The CDR3 nucleotides are TGTGCCAGCAGCCAAGGACTAGCGGGGGGAAATGAGCAGTTCTTC.

V is TRBV6-5 and J is TRBJ2-3; TRBD1 agrees at 9 bases. Germline V gene sequence: CDR1 MNHEY, CDR2 SVGAGI. The CDR3 spans 14 residues. The V gene end was trimmed by 6 bases and the J gene end by 6 bases; junction bases not matched to a gene: 7. The CDR3 DNA reads as TGTGCCAGCAGCCCGGACAGGGGCCGGGATACGCAGTATTTT. Translated, it gives CASSPDRGRDTQYF.

The rearrangement joins TRBV6-4 to TRBJ2-2; TRBD2 matches 13 bases. This CDR3 contains 17 residues. Germline CDR1 is MRHNA and CDR2 is SNTAGT. Trimming removed 6 bases from V and 3 bases from J; junction bases left unmatched: 7. The CDR3 coding sequence is TGTGCCAGCAGACGAACTAGCGGGGGGGCCGACACCGGGGAGCTGTTTTTT. Encoded protein: CASRRTSGGADTGELFF.